Listed below are T cell receptor beta chains from one sample, sequenced in a study of tumor and adjacent non-tumor tissue in lung cancer. TCRdb re-called the multiplex PCR reads through MiXCR, storing one row per CDR3 protein. Here the sample spans tens of thousands of distinct CDR3 sequences, around 62% being singletons. Sequenced: distant non-tumor lung tissue. These receptors were obtained from a woman between 40 and 55 years old with non-small cell lung cancer. CDR3s include the opening cysteine and the closing phenylalanine or tryptophan. D genes are given only for firm matches. Where a row states a size, it is once, few, many or the class of an expanded clone; other rows omit it.

clone_size j_call d_call v_call cdr3_nt cdr3_aa
once TRBJ2-7 TRBD2 TRBV4-1 TGCGCCAGCAGCCAAGCCGGGACTAGCGGCACCTACGAGGAGTACTTC CASSQAGTSGTYEEYF
few TRBJ2-2 TRBD1 TRBV7-9 TGTGCCAGCAGCTTAGGTCGGACAGGGAAGGACGGGGAGCTGTTTTTT CASSLGRTGKDGELFF
. TRBJ2-1 TRBD2 TRBV10-3 TGTGCCATTAGTGAGAATAGCGGGATCGAAAATGAGCAGTTCTTC CAISENSGIENEQFF
once TRBJ2-2 TRBD2 TRBV6-5 TGTGACAGCAGTTACTCGAAGCTAGCGGGGGTTACCACCGGGGAACCGTTTTTT CDSSYSKLAGVTTGEPFF
. TRBJ2-7 . TRBV5-5 TGTGCCAGCAAGCCCACAGTCTCCTACGAGCAGTACTTC CASKPTVSYEQYF
. TRBJ2-3 TRBD1 TRBV30 TGTGCCTGGAGTCCCGGGACAGGGGCAGATACGCAGTATTTT CAWSPGTGADTQYF
many TRBJ2-5 TRBD2 TRBV6-1 TGTGCCAGCACCCCCGGGGGGGACCTGCAGACCCAGTACTTC CASTPGGDLQTQYF
once TRBJ1-1 . TRBV29-1 TGCTGCGTTGAAGGGGGAGGACAGATCACTGAAGCTCTCTTT CCVEGGGQITEALF
few TRBJ2-1 TRBD2 TRBV28 TGTGCCAGCAGTGCTCTCGGGAGGACCTTCTACAATGAGCAGTTCTTC CASSALGRTFYNEQFF
. TRBJ1-2 . TRBV2 TGTGCCAGCAGTGATGTAAGGGCTTCGGACTATGGCTACACCTTC CASSDVRASDYGYTF
. TRBJ1-1 . TRBV7-9 TGTGCCAGCAGCTTAGATTTGGACATTGAAGCTTTCTTT CASSLDLDIEAFF
once TRBJ1-4 TRBD1 TRBV15 TGTGCCACCAGCAGAGAAGGGGGCGCTTATCTGTTTTTT CATSREGGAYLFF
. TRBJ1-6 TRBD1 TRBV6-5 TGTGTCAGCAGTTTCGGACAGGACAGGGATAATTCACCTCTCCACTTT CVSSFGQDRDNSPLHF
. TRBJ2-3 . TRBV11-2 TGTGCCAGCAGCTTAGGGGCGGGGCCAACAGATATGCAGTATTTT CASSLGAGPTDMQYF
. TRBJ2-1 . TRBV4-2 TGTGCCTGCAGCCAAGAGGACCGGATTAACAATGAGCAATTCTTC CACSQEDRINNEQFF
. TRBJ2-5 TRBD1 TRBV24-1 TGTGCCACTAGTGATCCCGTGACAGGGGGGCCACGGACCCAGTACTTC CATSDPVTGGPRTQYF
. TRBJ2-1 TRBD1 TRBV11-1 TGTGCTATCAGTCAGGGGGCTGTGACGTGGAATGGGCAGTTCTTC CAISQGAVTWNGQFF
. TRBJ2-1 TRBD1 TRBV11-2 TGTTCCAGCGGCCCGCGGACAGGGTACGATGAGCAGTTCTTC CSSGPRTGYDEQFF
many TRBJ2-7 . TRBV21-1 TGTGCCAGCAGCCCGAGGACGGGCGAGCAGTACTTC CASSPRTGEQYF
few TRBJ2-7 TRBD1 TRBV5-5 TGTGCCAGCAAGCCCGGGACAGACTACGAGCAGTACTTC CASKPGTDYEQYF
many TRBJ2-1 TRBD2 TRBV29-1 TGCAGCGTCATTAGCGGGAGTGTATATGAGCAGTTCTTC CSVISGSVYEQFF
many TRBJ1-1 TRBD1 TRBV29-1 TGCAGCGTTCTACAGGGGACCACTGAAGCTTTCTTT CSVLQGTTEAFF
. TRBJ2-1 TRBD2 TRBV20-1 TGCAGTGCTAGATCGCTCGGGCGGGGGGGTTCCGGAGGGATCTACAATGAGCAGTTCTTC CSARSLGRGGSGGIYNEQFF
few TRBJ2-2 TRBD1 TRBV11-2 TGTGCCAGCAGCTTAAGGGACAGAAGTTACACCGGGGAGCTGTTTTTT CASSLRDRSYTGELFF
. TRBJ2-3 . TRBV6-1 TGTGTCGGTGAGAGCGGGTGCCGGATTGGTACGCAGTATTTT CVGESGCRIGTQYF
medium-sized TRBJ2-1 . TRBV4-1 TGCGCCAGCAGCGAAATAACTAGTTCCAATGAGCAGTTCTTC CASSEITSSNEQFF
many TRBJ2-2 . TRBV5-4 TGTGCCAGCAGCTCCCTCCCGCCAGGGAACACCGGGGAGCTGTTTTTT CASSSLPPGNTGELFF
. TRBJ2-7 . TRBV6-1 TGCGCCAGCAGCCTGCCGGGGCTCGCCTACGAGCAGTACTTC CASSLPGLAYEQYF
. TRBJ2-7 . TRBV7-8 TGTGTCAGGATCTTAGGAGGGGTAACCTACGAGCAGTACTTC CVRILGGVTYEQYF
. TRBJ2-2 . TRBV6-6 TGTGCCAGCGCCCGGGACAACACCAGGGAGCTGTCTTTT CASARDNTRELSF
many TRBJ1-3 TRBD1 TRBV5-1 TGCGCCAGCAGCTGGGGACAGGGAATACTCGGAAACACCATATATTTT CASSWGQGILGNTIYF